This T cell receptor beta chain derives from a study of tumor-infiltrating lymphocytes in primary liver carcinoma. TCR beta cDNA came from roughly 0.45 ug total RNA, primed with a constant-region primer. Generation of the TCR beta libraries relied on three nested multiplex PCR rounds using slightly modified ARM-PCR. Each of the first two PCR rounds ran approximately 9 cycles with TRBV1-TRBV30 forward and C-beta reverse primers. TCRdb ran MiXCR on the multiplex PCR reads and lists one entry per CDR3 protein. The sample yields roughly 50,000 distinct CDR3 sequences, 70% to 85% seen once. For each extraction, RNA and DNA were obtained together from 20-30 mg of unsorted bulk tissue. In regard to this clonotype: At one of its ends the junction is not consistent with the germline gene, which may arise from a read error.

CDR3 length: 13 residues. Germline CDR1 reads SGHAT; CDR2 reads FQNNGV. J is TRBJ2-5 and V is TRBV11-2, with a tentative D call TRBD2 (5 bases). The sequenced sample was liver tumor tissue from sampling region 2. Described subset: tumor region T2, inferior pole. This TCR was sampled from a middle-aged man with primary liver carcinoma and hepatitis B virus infection. The CDR3 sequence is CASSLDFLEAQYF. The CDR3 nucleotides read TGTGCCAGCAGCTTAGATTTTTTGGAGGCCCAGTATTTC.